This note documents a single T cell receptor beta chain sequence. Its target is not known. The J segment lost 5 bases and the V segment lost 3 bases, leaving 9 bases of the junction unmatched. There are 15 residues in the CDR3. Germline values: CDR1 WSHSY, CDR2 SAAADI. The data stem from a study of tumor-infiltrating lymphocytes in localized non-small cell lung cancer. Study context: Some samples were collected after neoadjuvant chemotherapy; smokers, never-smokers and several histologies were included. Resected tumor was paired with non-adjacent uninvolved lung from the same patient. Broader study findings: No link was found between tumor T-cell fraction and recurrence-free survival.

Profiled with immunoSEQ multiplex PCR; TCRdb holds only in-frame clones, not every one. The repertoire holds thousands of clones, with approximately 71% as singletons. Sequenced material: lung tumor tissue. This clonotype was obtained from a human donor with non-small cell lung cancer. The rearrangement links TRBV10-2 to TRBJ1-2; TRBD1 matches at 7 bases. DNA of the CDR3: TGCGCCAGCAGTGACCAGTTGACAGGGAATTATGGCTACACCTTC. This translates into CASSDQLTGNYGYTF.